These 27 T cell receptor beta chains were sequenced from one sample in a study of cytomegalovirus exposure and HLA in healthy donors. With 60 Vbeta and 13 Jbeta primers, the PCR was carried out. Profiled with immunoSEQ multiplex PCR; TCRdb holds only in-frame clones, not every one. The sample yields 120,000 or so clones, over 70% seen once. The source material was PBMCs. These receptors were taken from a female donor in good health and CMV-seronegative.

The chain links TRBV7-3 to TRBJ2-1; TRBD2 might be the D (5 bases). Deletions cut 0 bases from V and 3 bases from J, with 15 bases between. The CDR3 has 17 amino acids. The germline V gene encodes CDR1 SGHTA and CDR2 FQGTGA. In DNA form, the CDR3 reads TGTGCCAGCAGCTTAACGCCTCTATTAGCGAACTACAATGAGCAGTTCTTC. Its translation: CASSLTPLLANYNEQFF.

This rearrangement joins TRBV30 to TRBJ1-3, with 7 bases aligning to TRBD1. The V gene end was trimmed by 3 bases and the J gene end by 9 bases; junction bases not matched to a gene: 5. Per germline, CDR1 GTSNPN and CDR2 SVGIG (reference sequence). CDR3 size: 12 residues. In DNA, the CDR3 is TGTGCCTGGAGAGGGCAGGGGGTCACCATATATTTT. Amino acid sequence: CAWRGQGVTIYF. The full variable domain, with the rest looked up from reference TRBV30 and TRBJ1-3, is SQTIHQWPATLVQPVGSPLSLECTVEGTSNPNLYWYRQAAGRGLQLLFYSVGIGQISSEVPQNLSASRPQDRQFILSSKKLLLSDSGFYLCAWRGQGVTIYFGEGSWLTVV.

J is TRBJ2-1 and V is TRBV7-6, with no clear D. Trimming pared 5 bases from V and 0 bases from J, leaving 14 bases between. Germline assignment: CDR1 SGHVS and CDR2 FNYEAQ. This CDR3 has 16 amino acids. In nucleotides, the CDR3 is TGTGCCAGCAGCCCGCAGTCCAGGCTCTCCTACAATGAGCAGTTCTTC. Residues: CASSPQSRLSYNEQFF.

J is TRBJ2-6 and V is TRBV11-3; D is perhaps TRBD1 (5 bases). The CDR3 sequence is 16 residues long. CDR1 and CDR2 from the germline V gene are SGHNT and YENEEA. V lost 5 bases and J 1 base, leaving 12 bases between the germline ends. Here the CDR3 DNA reads TGTGCCAGCAGCCCCCGACAGACTTCTGGGGCCAACGTCCTGACTTTC. Protein product: CASSPRQTSGANVLTF.

In the case of this clone: One junction end does not reproduce the germline sequence, and a read error may be involved. The V gene is TRBV28, the J gene TRBJ1-2; TRBD1 agrees at 7 bases. This CDR3 comprises 14 residues. The V gene's germline CDR1 is MDHEN and CDR2 SYDVKM. CDR3 nucleotides: TGTGCCAGCAACCGGGACAGCGCCAACTATGTCTACACCTTC. Encoded protein: CASNRDSANYVYTF.

The chain combines TRBV5-6 with TRBJ2-1, with TRBD2 identical over 10 bases. The J segment lost 7 bases and the V segment lost 0 bases, leaving 13 bases of the junction unmatched. Germline CDR1 is SGHDT and CDR2 is YYEEEE. This CDR3 spans 18 amino acids. The CDR3 region has the DNA TGTGCCAGCAGCTTGGAGCTAGCGGGGGCGAACCTTCGGAATGAGCAGTTCTTC. It yields the protein CASSLELAGANLRNEQFF.

The chain links TRBV19 to TRBJ2-6; 8 bases match TRBD1. The V and J ends lost 5 bases and 1 base, in that order; junction bases with no gene match: 7. Germline CDR1 LNHDA, CDR2 SQIVND (reference sequence). This CDR3 is built from 17 residues. The CDR3 is CASSLYHRGSGANVLTF. For the CDR3, the DNA is TGTGCCAGTAGTCTATACCACAGGGGGTCTGGGGCCAACGTCCTGACTTTC.

This rearrangement joins TRBV5-1 to TRBJ1-1; 7 nucleotides agree with TRBD1. The CDR3 contains 13 residues. Looked up from germline, CDR1 is SGHRS and CDR2 is YFSETQ. The ends lost 4 bases at V and 9 bases at J; junction bases unmatched: 9. CDR3 coding DNA: TGCGCCAGCAGCCGACCGTCAGGGGGAAAAGCTTTCTTT. It translates to CASSRPSGGKAFF.

The J gene is TRBJ1-1, the V gene TRBV7-9, with D possibly matching TRBD1 (5 bases). Trimming shortened V by 5 bases and J by 2 bases, and 9 bases separated the two germline ends. CDR1 is SEHNR, CDR2 FQNEAQ, per germline (reference sequence). The CDR3 sequence is 13 residues long. The CDR3 region is CASSRGDNTEAFF. Written as DNA, the CDR3 is TGTGCCAGCAGCCGGGGGGATAACACTGAAGCTTTCTTT.

V gene TRBV5-6 combines with J gene TRBJ2-2; 12 bases fit TRBD2. The germline V gene has CDR1 SGHDT and CDR2 YYEEEE. This CDR3 region has 16 residues. Unmatched junction bases numbered 3, after V lost 4 bases and J lost 2 bases. CDR3 residues: CASSLTSGGNTGELFF. The CDR3 DNA follows: TGTGCCAGCAGCCTGACTAGCGGGGGTAACACCGGGGAGCTGTTTTTT.

This clone was recorded once. The chain combines TRBV7-9 with TRBJ2-4, with D perhaps matching TRBD2 (6 bases). V lost 2 bases and J lost 8, with 13 bases in between. CDR3 length: 14 amino acids. CDR1 and CDR2 (germline): SEHNR, FQNEAQ (reference sequence). This CDR3 reads CASSLRGRRDIQYF. The CDR3 coding sequence is TGTGCCAGCAGCTTAAGAGGGAGGAGGGACATTCAGTACTTC.

This clone was picked up a small number of times. V is TRBV28 and J is TRBJ2-7; D gene uncertain. The CDR3 contains 13 residues. The germline CDR1 and CDR2 sequences are MDHEN and SYDVKM. Trimming pared 2 bases from V and 1 base from J, leaving 6 bases between. The CDR3: CASSLLQSYEQYF. CDR3 nucleotides: TGTGCCAGCAGTTTACTCCAGTCCTACGAGCAGTACTTC.

The rearrangement uses TRBV19 and TRBJ1-5, with D perhaps matching TRBD1 (6 bases). V lost 7 bases to trimming and J lost 1 base, with 11 bases between them. The CDR3 is made up of 14 amino acids. The germline V gene has CDR1 LNHDA and CDR2 SQIVND (reference sequence). Here the CDR3 reads CASMVRGSNQPQHF. In DNA, the CDR3 is TGTGCCAGTATGGTCAGGGGCAGCAATCAGCCCCAGCATTTT.

This clone was recorded a few times. The rearrangement uses TRBV11-2 and TRBJ2-7; D perhaps matches TRBD1 (5 bases). Germline CDR1 and CDR2: SGHAT and FQNNGV. V gave up 1 base and J gave up 3 bases, with 13 bases separating them. CDR3 length: 15 amino acids. DNA of the CDR3: TGTGCCAGCAGCTTAGGGCAGGGTAAATTCTACGAGCAGTACTTC. Amino acid sequence: CASSLGQGKFYEQYF. The full variable domain, with the rest looked up from reference TRBV11-2 and TRBJ2-7, is EAGVAQSPRYKIIEKRQSVAFWCNPISGHATLYWYQQILGQGPKLLIQFQNNGVVDDSQLPKDRFSAERLKGVDSTLKIQPAKLEDSAVYLCASSLGQGKFYEQYFGPGTRLTVT.

The gene calls are TRBV2 and TRBJ2-1; 8 bases match TRBD2. This CDR3 comprises 13 residues. Germline V gene lookup returns CDR1 SNHLY and CDR2 FYNNEI. The junction had 4 bases not matched to a gene; V was cut back by 7 bases and J by 5 bases. CDR3 residues: CASMASGHNEQFF. The CDR3 coding sequence is TGTGCCAGCATGGCTAGCGGGCACAATGAGCAGTTCTTC. The full variable domain, with the rest looked up from reference TRBV2 and TRBJ2-1, is EPEVTQTPSHQVTQMGQEVILRCVPISNHLYFYWYRQILGQKVEFLVSFYNNEISEKSEIFDDQFSVERPDGSNFTLKIRSTKLEDSAMYFCASMASGHNEQFFGPGTRLTVL.

The chain uses TRBV7-9 and TRBJ2-1, with a weak D call TRBD1 (6 bases). V lost 5 bases and J lost 9, with 14 bases in between. CDR3 length equals 13 residues. Germline V gene data show CDR1 as SEHNR and CDR2 as FQNEAQ (reference sequence). CDR3 nucleotide sequence: TGTGCCAGCAGCCTGGTGGGGGCTGGTGAGCAGTTCTTC. Translating it yields CASSLVGAGEQFF. The whole variable domain, remainder taken from reference TRBV7-9 and TRBJ2-1, is DTGVSQNPRHKITKRGQNVTFRCDPISEHNRLYWYRQTLGQGPEFLTYFQNEAQLEKSRLLSDRFSAERPKGSFSTLEIQRTEQGDSAMYLCASSLVGAGEQFFGPGTRLTVL.

On this clone: Compared with germline, one end of the junction differs, possibly owing to a read error. This rearrangement joins TRBV7-9 to TRBJ2-3; no clear D. The CDR3 sequence is 16 residues long. Germline-derived CDR1 and CDR2 are SEHNR and FQNEAQ (reference sequence). DNA for the CDR3: TGTTCCAGCAGCTTTCGGTCGGGTCCCCGCACAGATACGCAGTATTTT. It translates to CSSSFRSGPRTDTQYF.

The CDR3 bases are TGTGCCAGCAGCCAAGATGGGAGAGCTAGCTTGAAGACCCAGTACTTC. Encoded protein: CASSQDGRASLKTQYF. V is TRBV14 and J is TRBJ2-5; a possible D gene is TRBD2 (5 bases). Germline V CDR1 and CDR2: SGHDN, FVKESK. Trimming removed 0 bases at V and 6 bases at J, with 17 bases between. This CDR3 has 16 amino acids.

The J gene is TRBJ1-2, the V gene TRBV23-1; 12 nucleotides match TRBD1. TRBV23-1 has ORF status, its function being uncertain. Trimming removed 1 base from V and 0 bases from J; junction bases left unmatched: 6. This CDR3 contains 18 residues. The DNA for the CDR3 is TGCGCCAGCAGTCAATGCGGTGGGACAGGGGGCGCTAACTATGGCTACACCTTC. It translates to CASSQCGGTGGANYGYTF.

V and J are TRBV21-1 and TRBJ2-7; TRBD1 is the table's D call, not checked against the DNA. TRBV21-1 is reported as a pseudogene. The CDR3 spans 15 residues. CDR3 protein: CASSNKNRVRYEQYF. Here the CDR3 DNA reads TGTGCCAGCAGCAACAAAAACAGGGTCCGGTACGAGCAGTACTTC.

V is TRBV6-5 and J is TRBJ2-5; the D gene is possibly TRBD2 (5 bases). V was cut by 5 bases and J by 5 bases, with 15 bases left in between. The CDR3 is made up of 14 amino acids. The V gene's germline CDR1 is MNHEY and CDR2 SVGAGI. CDR3 DNA: TGTGCCAGCAGTCGACTTGACGGGATGGAGACCCAGTACTTC. It encodes CASSRLDGMETQYF.

The chain is built from TRBV6-6 and TRBJ1-5; 8 positions agree with TRBD1. V lost 6 bases, J lost 4 bases, and 8 bases stayed unmatched. This CDR3 is built from 15 residues. Germline CDR1 reads MNHNY; CDR2 reads SVGAGI (reference sequence). The CDR3 DNA is TGTGCCAGCAGAGGACAGGGCGGAAGGAATCAGCCCCAGCATTTT. This translates into CASRGQGGRNQPQHF.

The V call is TRBV28, the J call TRBJ2-3, with TRBD2 identical over 7 bases. V lost 6 bases to trimming and J lost 2 bases; unmatched junction nucleotides: 17. Germline V gene data show CDR1 as MDHEN and CDR2 as SYDVKM. The CDR3 is 18 residues long. CDR3 protein: CASSSPSGGRNYTDTQYF. CDR3 nucleotides: TGTGCCAGCAGCAGCCCTAGCGGAGGCAGGAATTACACAGATACGCAGTATTTT.

The gene calls are TRBV9 and TRBJ2-5; D ambiguous. This CDR3 is 14 amino acids long. The V end was cut by 0 bases, the J end by 0 bases, with 6 bases between. Per germline, CDR1 SGDLS and CDR2 YYNGEE. The CDR3 region has the DNA TGTGCCAGCAGCGTAGGAGGAGACCAAGAGACCCAGTACTTC. Translated, it gives CASSVGGDQETQYF. Complete variable domain (other parts from reference TRBV9 and TRBJ2-5): DSGVTQTPKHLITATGQRVTLRCSPRSGDLSVYWYQQSLDQGLQFLIQYYNGEERAKGNILERFSAQQFPDLHSELNLSSLELGDSALYFCASSVGGDQETQYFGPGTRLLVL.

This clone has just one count. This rearrangement joins TRBV6-5 to TRBJ1-1; 7 nucleotides match TRBD1. J was trimmed by 5 bases and V by 4 bases; bases with no gene match: 4. CDR1 MNHEY and CDR2 SVGAGI come from the germline V gene. The CDR3 has 13 residues. CDR3 sequence reads: CASSSRDSTEAFF. The CDR3 DNA is TGTGCCAGCAGTTCCCGGGACAGTACTGAAGCTTTCTTT.

The rearrangement links TRBV5-1 to TRBJ1-2, with a weak D call TRBD1 (6 bases). The CDR3 is made up of 15 amino acids. Trimming took off 7 bases at V and 2 bases at J, with 18 bases between the two ends. Germline CDR1 reads SGHRS; CDR2 reads YFSETQ. As DNA, the CDR3 is TGCGCCAGCGCGGTGACGACAGGCCCGAACTATGGCTACACCTTC. The encoded protein is CASAVTTGPNYGYTF.

In its sample, this clone was seen a few times. The gene calls are TRBV6-5 and TRBJ1-1; D perhaps matches TRBD1 (5 bases). The germline V gene has CDR1 MNHEY and CDR2 SVGAGI. CDR3 size: 15 residues. The V end was cut by 6 bases, the J end by 0 bases, with 14 bases between. As DNA, the CDR3 is TGTGCCAGCAGCAAAGCGGGGCCCATGAACACTGAAGCTTTCTTT. It yields the protein CASSKAGPMNTEAFF.